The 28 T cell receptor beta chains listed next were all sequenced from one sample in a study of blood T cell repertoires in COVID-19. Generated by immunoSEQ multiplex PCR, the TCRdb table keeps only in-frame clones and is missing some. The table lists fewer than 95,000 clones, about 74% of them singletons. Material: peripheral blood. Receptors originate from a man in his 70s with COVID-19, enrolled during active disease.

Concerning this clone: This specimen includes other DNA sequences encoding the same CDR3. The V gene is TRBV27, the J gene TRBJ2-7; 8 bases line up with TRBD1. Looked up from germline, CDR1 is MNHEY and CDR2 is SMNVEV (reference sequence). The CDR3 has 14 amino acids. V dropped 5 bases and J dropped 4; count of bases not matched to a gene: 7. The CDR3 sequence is CASSPSTGGYEQYF. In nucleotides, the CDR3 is TGTGCCAGCAGTCCCTCTACAGGGGGGTACGAGCAGTACTTC.

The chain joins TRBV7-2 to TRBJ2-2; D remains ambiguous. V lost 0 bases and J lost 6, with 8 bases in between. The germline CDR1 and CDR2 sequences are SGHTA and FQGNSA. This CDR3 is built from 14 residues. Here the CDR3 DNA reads TGTGCCAGCAGCTTAGCCCAACAATCCGGGGAGCTGTTTTTT. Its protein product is CASSLAQQSGELFF.

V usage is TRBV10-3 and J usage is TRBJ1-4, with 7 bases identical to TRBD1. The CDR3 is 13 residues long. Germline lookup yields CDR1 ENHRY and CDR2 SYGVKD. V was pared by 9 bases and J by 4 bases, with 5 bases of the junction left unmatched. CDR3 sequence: CAITGQLNEKLFF. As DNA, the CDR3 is TGTGCCATTACGGGACAGCTTAATGAAAAACTGTTTTTT.

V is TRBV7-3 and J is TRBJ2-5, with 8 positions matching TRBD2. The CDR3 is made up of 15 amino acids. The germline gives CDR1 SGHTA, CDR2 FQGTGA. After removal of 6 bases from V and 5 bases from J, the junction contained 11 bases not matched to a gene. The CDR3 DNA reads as TGTGCCAGCAGTCGTAGCGGGGCGACTGGGGAGACCCAGTACTTC. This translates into CASSRSGATGETQYF.

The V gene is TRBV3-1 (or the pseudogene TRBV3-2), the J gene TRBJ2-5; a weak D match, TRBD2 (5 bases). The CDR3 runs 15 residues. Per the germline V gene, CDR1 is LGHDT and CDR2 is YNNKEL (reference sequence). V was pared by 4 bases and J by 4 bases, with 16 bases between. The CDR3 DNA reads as TGTGCCAGCAGCCGTCTCGGGATTTTGGGAGAGACCCAGTACTTC. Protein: CASSRLGILGETQYF.

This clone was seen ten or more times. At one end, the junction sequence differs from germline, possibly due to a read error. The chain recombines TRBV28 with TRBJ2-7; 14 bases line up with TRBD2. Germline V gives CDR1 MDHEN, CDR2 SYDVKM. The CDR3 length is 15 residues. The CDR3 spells CASSFTGTSGRSLHF. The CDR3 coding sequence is TGTGCCAGCAGTTTCACCGGGACTAGCGGGAGAAGCTTACACTTC.

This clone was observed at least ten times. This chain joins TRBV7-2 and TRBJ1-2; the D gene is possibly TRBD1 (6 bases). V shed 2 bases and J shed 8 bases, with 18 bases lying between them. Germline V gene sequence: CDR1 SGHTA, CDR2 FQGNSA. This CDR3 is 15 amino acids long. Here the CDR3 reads CASSLFNPTQGGYTF. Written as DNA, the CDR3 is TGTGCCAGCAGCTTATTTAATCCGACCCAGGGGGGCTACACCTTC.

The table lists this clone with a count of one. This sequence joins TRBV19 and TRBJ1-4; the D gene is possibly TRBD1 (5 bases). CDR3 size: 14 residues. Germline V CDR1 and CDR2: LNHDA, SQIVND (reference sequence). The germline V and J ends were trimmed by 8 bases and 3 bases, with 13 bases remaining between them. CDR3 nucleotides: TGTGCCAGTGGGGCATGGGGTTCTAATGAAAAACTGTTTTTT. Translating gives CASGAWGSNEKLFF.

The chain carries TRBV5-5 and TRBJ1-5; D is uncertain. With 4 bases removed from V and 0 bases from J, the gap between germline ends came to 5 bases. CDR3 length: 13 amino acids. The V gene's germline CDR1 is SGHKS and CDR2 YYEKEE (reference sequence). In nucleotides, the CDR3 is TGTGCCAGCAGCGAGAGTAGCAATCAGCCCCAGCATTTT. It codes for CASSESSNQPQHF. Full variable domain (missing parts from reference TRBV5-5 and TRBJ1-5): DAGVTQSPTHLIKTRGQQVTLRCSPISGHKSVSWYQQVLGQGPQFIFQYYEKEERGRGNFPDRFSARQFPNYSSELNVNALLLGDSALYLCASSESSNQPQHFGDGTRLSIL.

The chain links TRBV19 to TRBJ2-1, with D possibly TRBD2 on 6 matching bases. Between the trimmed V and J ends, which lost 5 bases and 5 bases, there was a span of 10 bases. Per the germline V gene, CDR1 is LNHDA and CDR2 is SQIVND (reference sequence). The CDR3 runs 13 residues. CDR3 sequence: CASSPAGHNEQFF. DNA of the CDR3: TGTGCCAGTAGTCCGGCGGGACACAATGAGCAGTTCTTC. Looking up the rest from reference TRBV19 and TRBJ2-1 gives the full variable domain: DGGITQSPKYLFRKEGQNVTLSCEQNLNHDAMYWYRQDPGQGLRLIYYSQIVNDFQKGDIAEGYSVSREKKESFPLTVTSAQKNPTAFYLCASSPAGHNEQFFGPGTRLTVL.

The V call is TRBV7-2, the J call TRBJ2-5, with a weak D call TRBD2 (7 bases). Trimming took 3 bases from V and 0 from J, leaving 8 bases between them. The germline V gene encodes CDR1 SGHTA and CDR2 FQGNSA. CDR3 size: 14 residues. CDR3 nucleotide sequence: TGTGCCAGCAGCTTCGGGGGGCACCAAGAGACCCAGTACTTC. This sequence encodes CASSFGGHQETQYF.

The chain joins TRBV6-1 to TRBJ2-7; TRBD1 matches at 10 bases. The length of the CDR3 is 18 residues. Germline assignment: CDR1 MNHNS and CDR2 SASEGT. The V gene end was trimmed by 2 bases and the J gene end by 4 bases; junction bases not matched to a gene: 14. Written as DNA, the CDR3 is TGTGCCAGCAGTGAAATCCCCGCCAGACAGGGGGCGCAATACGAGCAGTACTTC. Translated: CASSEIPARQGAQYEQYF.

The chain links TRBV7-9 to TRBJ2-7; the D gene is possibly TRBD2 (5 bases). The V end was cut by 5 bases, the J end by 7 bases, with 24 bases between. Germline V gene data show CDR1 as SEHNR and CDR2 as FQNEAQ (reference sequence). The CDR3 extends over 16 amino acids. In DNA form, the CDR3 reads TGTGCCAGCAGCCACCGGGCCATGGGAGCAATTTCTGAGCAGTACTTC. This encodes CASSHRAMGAISEQYF. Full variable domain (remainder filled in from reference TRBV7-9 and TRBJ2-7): DTGVSQNPRHKITKRGQNVTFRCDPISEHNRLYWYRQTLGQGPEFLTYFQNEAQLEKSRLLSDRFSAERPKGSFSTLEIQRTEQGDSAMYLCASSHRAMGAISEQYFGPGTRLTVT.

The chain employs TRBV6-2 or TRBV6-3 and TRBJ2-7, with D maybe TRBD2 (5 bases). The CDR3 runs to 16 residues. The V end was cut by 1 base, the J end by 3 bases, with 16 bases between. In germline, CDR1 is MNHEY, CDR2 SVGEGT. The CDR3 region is CASSYLDHLRDYEQYF. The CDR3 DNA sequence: TGTGCCAGCAGTTACTTGGATCATCTCCGGGACTACGAGCAGTACTTC.

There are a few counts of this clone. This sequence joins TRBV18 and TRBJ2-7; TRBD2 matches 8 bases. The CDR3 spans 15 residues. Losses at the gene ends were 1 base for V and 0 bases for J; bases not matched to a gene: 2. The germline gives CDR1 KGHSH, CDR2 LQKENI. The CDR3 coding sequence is TGTGCCAGCTCACCACAAGCGGGAGTCTCCTACGAGCAGTACTTC. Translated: CASSPQAGVSYEQYF.

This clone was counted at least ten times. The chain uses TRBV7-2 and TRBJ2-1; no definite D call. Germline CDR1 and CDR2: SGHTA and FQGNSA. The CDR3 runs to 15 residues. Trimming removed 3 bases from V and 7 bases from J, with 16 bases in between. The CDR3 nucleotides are TGTGCCAGCAGCTTTGGGTCCGTCGCCGGGAATGAGCAGTTCTTC. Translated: CASSFGSVAGNEQFF.

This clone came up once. For the CDR3, the DNA is TGCAGCGTTGAATTTTTTGTTTCGGGACAGGGACGAGAGACCCAGTACTTC. Encoded protein: CSVEFFVSGQGRETQYF. This chain joins TRBV29-1 and TRBJ2-5; 9 bases are shared with TRBD1. The germline gives CDR1 SQVTM, CDR2 ANQGSEA. This CDR3 spans 17 amino acids. The J segment lost 4 bases and the V segment lost 2 bases, leaving 14 bases of the junction unmatched.

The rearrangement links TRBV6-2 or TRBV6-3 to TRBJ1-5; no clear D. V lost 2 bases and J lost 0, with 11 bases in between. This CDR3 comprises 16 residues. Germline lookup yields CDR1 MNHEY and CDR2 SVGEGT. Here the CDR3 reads CASSYGLGVSNQPQHF. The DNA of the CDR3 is TGTGCCAGCAGTTACGGTCTCGGGGTTAGCAATCAGCCCCAGCATTTT.

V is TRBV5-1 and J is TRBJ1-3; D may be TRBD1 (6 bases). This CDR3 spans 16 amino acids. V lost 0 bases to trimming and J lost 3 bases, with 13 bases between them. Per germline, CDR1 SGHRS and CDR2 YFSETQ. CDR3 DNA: TGCGCCAGCAGCTTGGCGGGGGGCTTAGGTGGAAACACCATATATTTT. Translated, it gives CASSLAGGLGGNTIYF. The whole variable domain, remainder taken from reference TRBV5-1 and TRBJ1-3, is KAGVTQTPRYLIKTRGQQVTLSCSPISGHRSVSWYQQTPGQGLQFLFEYFSETQRNKGNFPGRFSGRQFSNSRSEMNVSTLELGDSALYLCASSLAGGLGGNTIYFGEGSWLTVV.

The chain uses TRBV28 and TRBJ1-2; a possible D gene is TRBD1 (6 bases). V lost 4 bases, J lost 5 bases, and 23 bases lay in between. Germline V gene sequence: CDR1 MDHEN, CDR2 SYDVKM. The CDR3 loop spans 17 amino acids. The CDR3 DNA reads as TGTGCCAGCAGTTCTCTAACGACGAGGGGGAAGGGGTATGGCTACACCTTC. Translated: CASSSLTTRGKGYGYTF.

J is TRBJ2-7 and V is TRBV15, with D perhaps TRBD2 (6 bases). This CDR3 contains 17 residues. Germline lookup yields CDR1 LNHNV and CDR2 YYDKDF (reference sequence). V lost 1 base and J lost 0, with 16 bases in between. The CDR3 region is CATSRGGAGIVSYEQYF. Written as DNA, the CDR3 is TGTGCCACCAGCAGAGGGGGCGCGGGGATAGTCTCCTACGAGCAGTACTTC.

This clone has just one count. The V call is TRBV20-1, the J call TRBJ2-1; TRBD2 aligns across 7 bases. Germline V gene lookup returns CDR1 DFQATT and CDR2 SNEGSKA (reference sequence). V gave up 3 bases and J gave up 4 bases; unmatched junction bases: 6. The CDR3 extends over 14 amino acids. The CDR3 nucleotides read TGCAGTGCTAGTAGGGCTAGCGGATACAATGAGCAGTTCTTC. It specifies CSASRASGYNEQFF.

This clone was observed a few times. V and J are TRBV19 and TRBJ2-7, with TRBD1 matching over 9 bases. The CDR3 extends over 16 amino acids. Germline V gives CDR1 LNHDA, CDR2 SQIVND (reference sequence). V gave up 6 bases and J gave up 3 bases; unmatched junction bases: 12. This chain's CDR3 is CASSTTGGQGGYEQYF. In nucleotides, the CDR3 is TGTGCCAGTAGCACGACGGGGGGACAGGGAGGCTACGAGCAGTACTTC.

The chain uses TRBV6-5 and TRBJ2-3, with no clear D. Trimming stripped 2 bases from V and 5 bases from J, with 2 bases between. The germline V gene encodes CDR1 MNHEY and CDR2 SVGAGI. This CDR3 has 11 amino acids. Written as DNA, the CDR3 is TGTGCCAGCAGTTACCTAGATACGCAGTATTTT. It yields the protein CASSYLDTQYF.

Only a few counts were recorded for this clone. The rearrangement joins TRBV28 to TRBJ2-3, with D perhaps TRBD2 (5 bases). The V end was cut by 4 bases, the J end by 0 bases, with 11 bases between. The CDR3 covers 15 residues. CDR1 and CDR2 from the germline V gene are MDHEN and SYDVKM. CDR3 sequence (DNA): TGTGCCAGCAGTTGGAGCGGAACTAGCACAGATACGCAGTATTTT. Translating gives CASSWSGTSTDTQYF.

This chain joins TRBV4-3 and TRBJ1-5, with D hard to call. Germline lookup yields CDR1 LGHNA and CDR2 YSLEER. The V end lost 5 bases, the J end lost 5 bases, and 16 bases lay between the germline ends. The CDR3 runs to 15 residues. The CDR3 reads CASSRNHGRDQPQHF. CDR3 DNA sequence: TGCGCCAGCAGCAGGAACCATGGCCGGGATCAGCCCCAGCATTTT.

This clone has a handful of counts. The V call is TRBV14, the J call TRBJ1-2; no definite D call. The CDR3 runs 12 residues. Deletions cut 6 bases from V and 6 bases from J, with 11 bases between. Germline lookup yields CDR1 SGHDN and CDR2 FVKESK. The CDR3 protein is CASSPSPDGYTF. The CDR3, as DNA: TGTGCCAGCAGTCCAAGCCCTGATGGCTACACCTTC. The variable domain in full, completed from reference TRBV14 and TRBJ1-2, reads EAGVTQFPSHSVIEKGQTVTLRCDPISGHDNLYWYRRVMGKEIKFLLHFVKESKQDESGMPNNRFLAERTGGTYSTLKVQPAELEDSGVYFCASSPSPDGYTFGSGTRLTVV.

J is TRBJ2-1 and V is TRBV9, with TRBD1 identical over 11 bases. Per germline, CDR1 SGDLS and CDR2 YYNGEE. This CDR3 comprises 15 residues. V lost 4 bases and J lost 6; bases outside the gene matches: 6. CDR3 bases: TGTGCCAGCAGCTTACCTGGACAGGGGGCCAATGAGCAGTTCTTC. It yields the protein CASSLPGQGANEQFF. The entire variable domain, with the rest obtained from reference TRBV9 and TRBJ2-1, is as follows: DSGVTQTPKHLITATGQRVTLRCSPRSGDLSVYWYQQSLDQGLQFLIQYYNGEERAKGNILERFSAQQFPDLHSELNLSSLELGDSALYFCASSLPGQGANEQFFGPGTRLTVL.